Presented here are 11 T cell receptor beta chains from one specimen sequenced in a study of PD-1 blockade in classical Hodgkin lymphoma. All patients experienced relapse after autologous stem cell transplantation, and brentuximab vedotin exposure was variable. Clones were sequenced by immunoSEQ multiplex PCR, and TCRdb holds only the in-frame ones, with some missing. The profile shows about 26,000 clones, around 70% of them singletons. This specimen was peripheral blood mononuclear cells (PBMCs), taken before the second cycle of nivolumab. The source is a human donor with classical Hodgkin lymphoma.

Only a few counts were recorded for this clone. The chain joins TRBV6-6 to TRBJ2-7; perhaps TRBD2 as D (7 bases). Germline values: CDR1 MNHNY, CDR2 SVGAGI (reference sequence). The CDR3 is made up of 15 amino acids. Deletions cut 3 bases from V and 5 bases from J, with 17 bases between. The CDR3 reads CASSYRGEGHHEQYF. The DNA of the CDR3 is TGTGCCAGCAGTTATAGGGGGGAGGGCCACCACGAGCAGTACTTC.

The J gene is TRBJ1-2, the V gene TRBV6-6, with D maybe TRBD1 (5 bases). This CDR3 is 13 amino acids long. Germline lookup yields CDR1 MNHNY and CDR2 SVGAGI (reference sequence). V lost 8 bases to trimming and J lost 2 bases, with 12 bases between them. The CDR3 spells CASHRGSNYGYTF. The CDR3 DNA reads TGTGCCAGCCATCGGGGGAGCAACTATGGCTACACCTTC.

V is TRBV4-3 and J is TRBJ1-5; 7 nucleotides agree with TRBD1. Unmatched junction bases numbered 10, after V lost 5 bases and J lost 6 bases. The CDR3 consists of 15 residues. Germline V gene data show CDR1 as LGHNA and CDR2 as YSLEER. The CDR3 coding sequence is TGCGCCAGCAGCACACGTAGGGGGCTGAGTCAGCCCCAGCATTTT. This gives the protein CASSTRRGLSQPQHF.

This chain uses TRBV4-2 with TRBJ2-3; D is uncertain. The germline V gene encodes CDR1 LGHNA and CDR2 YNFKEQ. The CDR3 extends over 17 amino acids. V was clipped by 5 bases and J by 7 bases, with 25 bases between them. The CDR3 sequence is CASSVSGNPSVQHTQYF. In DNA, the CDR3 is TGTGCCAGCAGCGTCTCGGGTAACCCCTCGGTGCAGCATACGCAGTATTTT.

The chain is built from TRBV14 and TRBJ2-5; D is perhaps TRBD2 (6 bases). Germline V CDR1 and CDR2: SGHDN, FVKESK. Trimming took off 4 bases at V and 1 base at J, with 13 bases between the two ends. The CDR3 totals 15 residues. The CDR3: CASSPLDGGQETQYF. In DNA, the CDR3 is TGTGCCAGCAGCCCCCTGGACGGGGGCCAAGAGACCCAGTACTTC.

V and J are TRBV4-3 and TRBJ2-3, with 8 bases aligning to TRBD1. Germline V CDR1 and CDR2: LGHNA, YSLEER. Losses at the gene ends were 0 bases for V and 1 base for J; bases not matched to a gene: 9. The CDR3 is 18 amino acids. CDR3 loop: CASSQEVSGGRGTDTQYF. The CDR3 DNA reads TGCGCCAGCAGCCAAGAGGTTTCAGGGGGCCGAGGCACAGATACGCAGTATTTT.

The rearrangement links TRBV10-3 to TRBJ2-2, with TRBD2 as a possible D gene (5 bases). The CDR3 consists of 14 residues. V lost 6 bases, J lost 3 bases, and 11 bases lay in between. Per the germline V gene, CDR1 is ENHRY and CDR2 is SYGVKD. As DNA, the CDR3 is TGTGCCATCAGGCCGGGATTACACACCGGGGAGCTGTTTTTT. This sequence encodes CAIRPGLHTGELFF.

This clone was picked up one time. The chain employs TRBV5-1 and TRBJ2-3, with D tentatively TRBD1 (6 bases). Germline CDR1 reads SGHRS; CDR2 reads YFSETQ. This CDR3 comprises 16 residues. The germline V and J ends were trimmed by 2 bases and 3 bases, with 16 bases remaining between them. CDR3 sequence (DNA): TGCGCCAGCAGCTTCCTACAGGGAAGGGGAACAGATACGCAGTATTTT. Its translation is CASSFLQGRGTDTQYF. Looking up the rest from reference TRBV5-1 and TRBJ2-3 gives the full variable domain: KAGVTQTPRYLIKTRGQQVTLSCSPISGHRSVSWYQQTPGQGLQFLFEYFSETQRNKGNFPGRFSGRQFSNSRSEMNVSTLELGDSALYLCASSFLQGRGTDTQYFGPGTRLTVL.

CDR3 protein: CASSPLGRDTDTQYF. DNA for the CDR3: TGTGCCAGCAGCCCGTTGGGACGGGACACAGATACGCAGTATTTT. The genes are TRBV7-9 and TRBJ2-3; D assignment may be TRBD1 or TRBD2 (5 bases each). CDR1 and CDR2 from the germline V gene are SEHNR and FQNEAQ (reference sequence). Trimming stripped 5 bases from V and 2 bases from J, with 14 bases between. This CDR3 is built from 15 residues.

This chain's CDR3 is CASSLTGGSNSPLHF. In DNA form, the CDR3 reads TGTGCCAGCAGTTTGACAGGGGGAAGTAATTCACCCCTCCACTTT. The chain uses TRBV25-1 and TRBJ1-6; 9 bases match TRBD1. V lost 5 bases and J lost 6; bases outside the gene matches: 5. This CDR3 region has 15 residues. Looked up from germline, CDR1 is MGHDK and CDR2 is SYGVNS. Full variable domain (missing parts from reference TRBV25-1 and TRBJ1-6): EADIYQTPRYLVIGTGKKITLECSQTMGHDKMYWYQQDPGMELHLIHYSYGVNSTEKGDLSSESTVSRIRTEHFPLTLESARPSHTSQYLCASSLTGGSNSPLHFGNGTRLTVT.

The gene calls are TRBV10-3 and TRBJ1-5, with 7 bases that match TRBD1. This CDR3 has 17 amino acids. CDR1 and CDR2 (germline): ENHRY, SYGVKD. J gave up 4 bases and V 3 bases, and 12 bases lay outside the gene matches. The DNA of the CDR3 is TGTGCCATCAGTGAACTCCCGTCGACAGGGCTTAATCAGCCCCAGCATTTT. It yields the protein CAISELPSTGLNQPQHF.